This entry is about one T cell receptor (beta chain). As yet, its antigen is unknown. This sample is part of a study of T-cell memory formation after mild COVID-19. Regarding the study as a whole: Pre-infection memory already had some responding clones, implying cross-reactive memory joined. Contracting clones, day 15 to 85, had balanced CD4/CD8, and later expanders favored CD4+.

The CDR3 is 13 residues long. Germline V gene sequence: CDR1 DFQATT, CDR2 SNEGSKA (reference sequence). Trimming left V 1 base short and J 1 base short, with 7 bases between. Researchers used 5'RACE with constant-segment primers to make TCR alpha and TCR beta cDNA libraries that carry sample barcodes and UMIs. MiXCR was run by TCRdb on the 5' RACE reads, yielding one entry per CDR3 protein. The top ten hold around a fifth of the sample, which has about 400,000 distinct CDR3 sequences, 18% seen once. The source is a man younger than 35 who had mild COVID-19 (a few samples of this study predate the infection). Cell type and time point are not known. V gene TRBV20-1 combines with J gene TRBJ1-1; D gene uncertain. The sample comprised PBMCs or a T cell subset sorted from them (not recorded which). The CDR3, as DNA: TGCAGTGCTAGAGTCCTGCGGAACACTGAAGCTTTCTTT. It translates to CSARVLRNTEAFF.